The 20 T cell receptor beta chains in this list originate from one sample, sequenced in a study of shared clonotypes between healthy human individuals. Sequencing was performed with immunoSEQ multiplex PCR; in TCRdb, only in-frame clones are kept and a portion is missing. Of around 690,000 clones in the sample, 90% were seen once. Sequencing used memory CD8+ T cells from PBMCs. Subset indicated: CD45RO+ cells pooled with CCR7-negative TemRA cells. The receptors originated from a young man in good health. Some clones in this sample may be carry-over from other donors' samples.

J is TRBJ2-5 and V is TRBV11-2; possibly TRBD1 for D (5 bases). The CDR3 is made up of 13 amino acids. The germline CDR1 and CDR2 sequences are SGHAT and FQNNGV. Trimming stripped 6 bases from V and 1 base from J, with 9 bases between. The CDR3 bases are TGTGCCAGCAGGAACAGGATCCAAGAGACCCAGTACTTC. Protein sequence: CASRNRIQETQYF.

This clone was seen a single time. The V gene is TRBV14, the J gene TRBJ1-2; 7 nucleotides line up with TRBD1. Germline V gene lookup returns CDR1 SGHDN and CDR2 FVKESK. The V segment lost 4 bases and the J segment 7 bases; nucleotides outside the gene matches: 15. This CDR3 is 16 amino acids long. The CDR3, as DNA: TGTGCCAGCAGCCTCAGGAATCAGGGGGTAATGTCTGGCTACACCTTC. Protein product: CASSLRNQGVMSGYTF.

This chain uses TRBV28 with TRBJ2-7; 8 bases line up with TRBD2. V shed 5 bases and J 1 base; nucleotides not matched to a gene: 4. Germline CDR1 reads MDHEN; CDR2 reads SYDVKM. There are 14 residues in the CDR3. The CDR3 spells CASSKQRGSYEQYF. CDR3 DNA: TGTGCCAGCAGTAAGCAGCGGGGGTCCTACGAGCAGTACTTC. The whole variable domain, remainder taken from reference TRBV28 and TRBJ2-7, is DVKVTQSSRYLVKRTGEKVFLECVQDMDHENMFWYRQDPGLGLRLIYFSYDVKMKEKGDIPEGYSVSREKKERFSLILESASTNQTSMYLCASSKQRGSYEQYFGPGTRLTVT.

This chain joins TRBV2 and TRBJ2-7; D could derive from TRBD1 or TRBD2 (5 bases each). The CDR3 runs 15 residues. V dropped 6 bases and J dropped 3 bases, with 18 bases sitting between them. The germline V gene encodes CDR1 SNHLY and CDR2 FYNNEI. CDR3 loop: CASRARDGYYYEQYF. CDR3 nucleotide sequence: TGTGCCAGCAGGGCCCGGGACGGCTACTACTACGAGCAGTACTTC.

The chain links TRBV4-1 to TRBJ2-3; 9 nucleotides match TRBD1. CDR1 is MGHRA and CDR2 is YSYEKL in the germline V gene. Trimming cost V 1 base and J 4 bases; bases outside gene matches: 3. This CDR3 spans 15 amino acids. The CDR3 sequence: CASSQVRQGADTQYF. In DNA, the CDR3 is TGCGCCAGCAGCCAAGTTAGACAGGGGGCAGATACGCAGTATTTT.

This chain uses TRBV7-9 with TRBJ2-6; 9 nucleotides match TRBD1. Germline V gene lookup returns CDR1 SEHNR and CDR2 FQNEAQ (reference sequence). After removal of 5 bases from V and 0 bases from J, the junction contained 8 bases not matched to a gene. The CDR3 is 18 residues long. The CDR3 spells CASSDYRGRLSGANVLTF. The CDR3 DNA is TGTGCCAGCAGCGACTACAGGGGGCGGCTCTCTGGGGCCAACGTCCTGACTTTC.

This clone was counted a single time. The chain carries TRBV4-3 and TRBJ1-4, with D possibly matching TRBD1 (6 bases). Germline values: CDR1 LGHNA, CDR2 YSLEER. The CDR3 totals 16 residues. The V gene lost 0 bases and the J gene lost 6 bases, with 14 bases spanning the gap. The DNA for the CDR3 is TGCGCCAGCAGCCAAGACTTACCGGACAGACATGAAAAACTGTTTTTT. Translated, it gives CASSQDLPDRHEKLFF.

The rearrangement uses TRBV5-4 and TRBJ1-1; tentatively, D is TRBD1 (5 bases). The ends were cut back, 4 bases at V and 0 bases at J, with 10 bases in the middle. Germline CDR1 is SGHNT and CDR2 is YYREEE (reference sequence). The CDR3 has 14 residues. The CDR3 protein is CASSPGRVNTEAFF. The DNA for the CDR3 is TGTGCCAGCAGCCCGGGACGGGTGAACACTGAAGCTTTCTTT.

The CDR3 here is CASSLAGLAGVVRTGELFF. The CDR3 DNA sequence: TGTGCCAGCAGCTTAGCGGGACTAGCGGGAGTTGTTCGGACCGGGGAGCTGTTTTTT. The rearrangement joins TRBV11-2 to TRBJ2-2; TRBD2 matches 14 bases. Germline values: CDR1 SGHAT, CDR2 FQNNGV. This CDR3 has 19 amino acids. V lost 1 base, J lost 5 bases, and 9 bases stayed unmatched. The full variable domain, rest sourced from reference TRBV11-2 and TRBJ2-2, is EAGVAQSPRYKIIEKRQSVAFWCNPISGHATLYWYQQILGQGPKLLIQFQNNGVVDDSQLPKDRFSAERLKGVDSTLKIQPAKLEDSAVYLCASSLAGLAGVVRTGELFFGEGSRLTVL.

The rearrangement joins TRBV25-1 to TRBJ2-3, with 11 positions matching TRBD2. The junction had 8 bases not matched to a gene; V was cut back by 1 base and J by 5 bases. The V gene's germline CDR1 is MGHDK and CDR2 SYGVNS. The CDR3 sequence is 17 residues long. CDR3 DNA sequence: TGTGCCAGCAGTGAATTAGGCCCCCTAGCGGGAGGAGATACGCAGTATTTT. This gives the protein CASSELGPLAGGDTQYF.

The rearrangement uses TRBV30 and TRBJ1-2; no definite D call. This CDR3 contains 12 residues. The V end was cut by 0 bases, the J end by 3 bases, with 5 bases between. Germline-derived CDR1 and CDR2 are GTSNPN and SVGIG (reference sequence). CDR3 loop: CAWSVQYYGYTF. The CDR3 DNA reads TGTGCCTGGAGTGTACAGTACTATGGCTACACCTTC.

In this sample, this clone turned up once. The rearrangement joins TRBV5-1 to TRBJ2-5; 12 positions agree with TRBD1. This CDR3 comprises 16 residues. CDR1 and CDR2 from the germline V gene are SGHRS and YFSETQ. Trimming removed 3 bases from V and 5 bases from J; junction bases left unmatched: 8. CDR3 sequence reads: CASSSRDRGLVETQYF. CDR3 in DNA: TGCGCCAGCAGCTCCCGGGACAGGGGGCTTGTGGAGACCCAGTACTTC.

The genes are TRBV28 and TRBJ1-1; tentative D call: TRBD1 (5 bases). This CDR3 is built from 15 residues. Trimming left V 2 bases short and J 4 bases short, with 14 bases between. Germline CDR1 is MDHEN and CDR2 is SYDVKM. CDR3 bases: TGTGCCAGCAGTTTAGAGGAGGGGCTGTTCACTGAAGCTTTCTTT. It specifies CASSLEEGLFTEAFF.

This chain joins TRBV4-3 and TRBJ2-5, with 8 bases matching TRBD2. TRBJ2-7 explains the end of the DNA better; the J call may be wrong. Germline V gives CDR1 LGHNA, CDR2 YSLEER. This CDR3 spans 16 amino acids. The CDR3: CASSQDPAGDFYEQYF. The CDR3 coding sequence is TGCGCCAGCAGCCAAGATCCAGCGGGAGATTTCTACGAGCAGTACTTC.

This chain uses TRBV9 with TRBJ1-2; 7 positions match TRBD1. V dropped 6 bases and J dropped 7; count of bases not matched to a gene: 6. Germline V gene lookup returns CDR1 SGDLS and CDR2 YYNGEE. The CDR3 sequence is 12 residues long. In DNA, the CDR3 is TGTGCCAGCACCGGAGGGGGCGGTGGCTACACCTTC. Amino acids: CASTGGGGGYTF. The variable domain in full, completed from reference TRBV9 and TRBJ1-2, reads DSGVTQTPKHLITATGQRVTLRCSPRSGDLSVYWYQQSLDQGLQFLIQYYNGEERAKGNILERFSAQQFPDLHSELNLSSLELGDSALYFCASTGGGGGYTFGSGTRLTVV.

This clone has only one observation. The J gene is TRBJ1-4, the V gene TRBV27, with TRBD1 matching over 7 bases. The CDR3 totals 14 residues. With V trimmed by 10 bases and J by 3 bases, 8 bases remained unmatched. Germline V lookup: CDR1 MNHEY, CDR2 SMNVEV (reference sequence). Here the CDR3 DNA reads TGTGCCACTCGACAGGGTCTAGCTAATGAAAAACTGTTTTTT. This translates into CATRQGLANEKLFF.

This clone was observed at least ten times. Relative to the germline gene, one junction end is altered; a read error may explain this. Other DNA variants within this sample encode the same CDR3. This chain uses TRBV7-2 with TRBJ1-5; D remains ambiguous. The CDR3 runs 15 residues. CDR1 SGHTA and CDR2 FQGNSA come from the germline V gene. The chain's CDR3 is CASSLALHSNQPQHF. The CDR3 DNA follows: TGTGCCAGCAGCCTAGCCCTGCATAGCAATCAGCCCCAGCATTTT. The full variable domain, its missing parts supplied by reference TRBV7-2 and TRBJ1-5, is GAGVSQSPSNKVTEKGKDVELRCDPISGHTALYWYRQSLGQGLEFLIYFQGNSAPDKSGLPSDRFSAERTGGSVSTLTIQRTQQEDSAVYLCASSLALHSNQPQHFGDGTRLSIL.

The rearrangement uses TRBV7-3 and TRBJ2-3; no clear D. The germline V and J ends were trimmed by 2 bases and 1 base, with 10 bases remaining between them. Germline V lookup: CDR1 SGHTA, CDR2 FQGTGA. The CDR3 covers 15 residues. The CDR3 DNA is TGTGCCAGCAGCTTAGCGGCAGGTGGCACAGATACGCAGTATTTT. Translation gives CASSLAAGGTDTQYF.

In nucleotides, the CDR3 is TGTGCCAGCACCGGGGGGACTACCTACGAGCAGTACTTC. Encoded protein: CASTGGTTYEQYF. This chain links TRBV5-5 with TRBJ2-7, with 7 bases fitting TRBD2. With V trimmed by 6 bases and J by 2 bases, 5 bases remained unmatched. CDR1 SGHKS and CDR2 YYEKEE come from the germline V gene (reference sequence). The CDR3 has 13 residues.

The chain couples TRBV28 to TRBJ1-1; no reliable D call. The CDR3 is 13 residues long. Germline CDR1 is MDHEN and CDR2 is SYDVKM. Between the trimmed V and J ends, which lost 3 bases and 1 base, there was a span of 6 bases. CDR3 nucleotide sequence: TGTGCCAGCAGTTTCCTCGCGAACACTGAAGCTTTCTTT. As protein: CASSFLANTEAFF.